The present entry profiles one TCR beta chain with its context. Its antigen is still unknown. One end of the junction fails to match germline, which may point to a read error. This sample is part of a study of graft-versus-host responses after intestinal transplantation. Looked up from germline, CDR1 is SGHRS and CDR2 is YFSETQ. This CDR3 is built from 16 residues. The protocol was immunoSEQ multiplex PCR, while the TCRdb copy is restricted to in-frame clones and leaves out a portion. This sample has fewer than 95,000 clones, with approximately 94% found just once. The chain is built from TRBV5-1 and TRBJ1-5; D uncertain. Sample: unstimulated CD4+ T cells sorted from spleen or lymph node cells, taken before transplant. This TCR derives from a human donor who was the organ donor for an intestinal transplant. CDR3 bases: TGCGCCATCAGCTTTACCTTCCCGTTTAGCAATCAGCCCCAGCATTTT. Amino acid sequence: CAISFTFPFSNQPQHF.